The 27 T cell receptor beta chains reported below all come from one sample, sequenced in a study of cytomegalovirus exposure and HLA in healthy donors. The PCR ran on 60 Vbeta and 13 Jbeta primers. Sequencing used immunoSEQ multiplex PCR; TCRdb keeps in-frame clones, though not all of them. The top ten hold less than 7% of the sample, which has 75,000 to 90,000 clones, about 78% seen once. What was sequenced was PBMCs. The source of these receptors is a male donor in good health and CMV-seropositive.

The chain combines TRBV6-4 with TRBJ2-5, with unresolved D. With 7 bases removed from V and 2 bases from J, the gap between germline ends came to 8 bases. This CDR3 spans 12 amino acids. Germline CDR1 is MRHNA and CDR2 is SNTAGT. The CDR3 nucleotides are TGTGCCAGCACGATCGGGCAAGAGACCCAGTACTTC. Amino acid sequence: CASTIGQETQYF.

This clone was seen a handful of times. V is TRBV2 and J is TRBJ2-1; 9 bases align to TRBD1. The CDR3 loop spans 13 amino acids. V lost 4 bases and J lost 10; bases outside the gene matches: 5. The V gene's germline CDR1 is SNHLY and CDR2 FYNNEI. This CDR3 is CASSVRTGDEQFF. In DNA form, the CDR3 reads TGTGCCAGCAGTGTCCGGACAGGGGACGAGCAGTTCTTC.

As for this clone: The junction differs from germline at one of its ends, possibly a read error. The chain has TRBV7-2 and TRBJ2-1; D is uncertain. The germline V gene has CDR1 SGHTA and CDR2 FQGNSA. This CDR3 has 13 amino acids. The CDR3 DNA reads TGTGCCAACAGCCTACAGCTGTACAATGAGCAGTTCTTC. Encoded protein: CANSLQLYNEQFF.

This clone was detected only a few times. V usage is TRBV6-1 and J usage is TRBJ1-1; 10 bases fit TRBD1. The CDR3 spans 15 residues. Losses at the gene ends were 2 bases for V and 9 bases for J; bases not matched to a gene: 9. Germline V lookup: CDR1 MNHNS, CDR2 SASEGT. The CDR3 loop reads CASSEMGQGKLKAFF. DNA of the CDR3: TGTGCCAGCAGTGAAATGGGACAGGGGAAGCTTAAAGCTTTCTTT.

The chain joins TRBV5-5 to TRBJ1-2; D is uncertain. V was clipped by 1 base and J by 0 bases, with 7 bases between them. Per the germline V gene, CDR1 is SGHKS and CDR2 is YYEKEE (reference sequence). This CDR3 contains 14 residues. The CDR3 region is CASSLHPTNYGYTF. In DNA form, the CDR3 reads TGTGCCAGCAGCTTGCATCCTACTAACTATGGCTACACCTTC.

The chain employs TRBV6-5 and TRBJ1-3, with no clear D. V lost 0 bases to trimming and J lost 2 bases, with 11 bases between them. The V gene's germline CDR1 is MNHEY and CDR2 SVGAGI. This CDR3 spans 16 amino acids. CDR3 in DNA: TGTGCCAGCAGTTACTCGGAGCCGAGGCCTGGAAACACCATATATTTT. This encodes CASSYSEPRPGNTIYF.

The J gene is TRBJ1-5, the V gene TRBV28, with TRBD1 matching over 9 bases. Losses at the gene ends were 7 bases for V and 2 bases for J; bases not matched to a gene: 6. The germline V gene encodes CDR1 MDHEN and CDR2 SYDVKM. This CDR3 has 15 amino acids. The CDR3 DNA reads TGTGCCAGCACTTCCGGGACAGGGCGCAATCAGCCCCAGCATTTT. It codes for CASTSGTGRNQPQHF.

The rearrangement uses TRBV7-2 and TRBJ2-1, with 8 bases aligning to TRBD1. Trimming at V came to 5 bases and at J to 1 base, leaving 4 bases not matched to a gene. From germline, CDR1 is SGHTA and CDR2 FQGNSA. The CDR3 loop spans 15 amino acids. The CDR3 sequence: CASSPDRESYNEQFF. The CDR3 DNA sequence: TGTGCCAGCAGCCCGGACAGGGAGTCCTACAATGAGCAGTTCTTC.

The rearrangement links TRBV28 to TRBJ1-2, with 7 bases aligning to TRBD1. CDR3 length: 13 amino acids. Trimming removed 5 bases from V and 8 bases from J; junction bases left unmatched: 8. The V gene's germline CDR1 is MDHEN and CDR2 SYDVKM. CDR3 residues: CASSIDRAGGYTF. The CDR3 bases are TGTGCCAGCAGTATCGACAGGGCGGGAGGCTACACCTTC.

The rearrangement links TRBV6-5 to TRBJ1-5, with D hard to call. The V gene's germline CDR1 is MNHEY and CDR2 SVGAGI. This CDR3 comprises 14 residues. V was clipped by 6 bases and J by 5 bases, with 14 bases between them. The CDR3 here is CASSPGMVHQPQHF. CDR3 nucleotide sequence: TGTGCCAGCAGCCCCGGGATGGTCCATCAGCCCCAGCATTTT.

A few counts support this clone. V is TRBV28 and J is TRBJ1-2, with a tentative D call TRBD1 (5 bases). The CDR3 sequence is 16 residues long. CDR1 is MDHEN and CDR2 is SYDVKM in the germline V gene. V gave up 4 bases and J gave up 5 bases, with 20 bases separating them. The CDR3 sequence is CASSSSGSGDGYGYTF. DNA for the CDR3: TGTGCCAGCAGTTCGTCGGGGTCGGGGGATGGGTATGGCTACACCTTC.

The J gene is TRBJ1-2, the V gene TRBV15; the D gene is possibly TRBD1 (5 bases). Germline assignment: CDR1 LNHNV and CDR2 YYDKDF (reference sequence). The CDR3 totals 15 residues. With 1 base removed from V and 8 bases from J, the gap between germline ends came to 17 bases. The CDR3 DNA reads as TGTGCCACCAGCAGAGGCCAGACAGAGTTAAGGGGCTACACCTTC. This sequence encodes CATSRGQTELRGYTF.

The gene calls are TRBV7-9 and TRBJ2-7, with TRBD1 matching 10 bases. This CDR3 contains 19 residues. CDR1 and CDR2 (germline): SEHNR, FQNEAQ (reference sequence). The V gene end was trimmed by 1 base and the J gene end by 0 bases; junction bases not matched to a gene: 12. The CDR3 coding sequence is TGTGCCAGCAGCTTAGGTGACGGGACAGGGGTTCCTCACTCCTACGAGCAGTACTTC. It encodes CASSLGDGTGVPHSYEQYF.

This clone was detected only once. The gene calls are TRBV11-2 and TRBJ2-6; 9 nucleotides match TRBD1. CDR1 is SGHAT and CDR2 is FQNNGV in the germline V gene. The CDR3 is 18 residues long. V gave up 2 bases and J gave up 4 bases; unmatched junction bases: 9. CDR3 nucleotide sequence: TGTGCCAGCAGCTTATCACCGGGACAGGGACCGGGGGCCAACGTCCTGACTTTC. This gives the protein CASSLSPGQGPGANVLTF.

The CDR3 DNA sequence: TGTGCCAGCAGCCGCGGGGGGCTGAGCACAGATACGCAGTATTTT. It specifies CASSRGGLSTDTQYF. This chain uses TRBV28 with TRBJ2-3; 8 positions match TRBD2. The CDR3 spans 15 residues. The V gene end was trimmed by 6 bases and the J gene end by 0 bases; junction bases not matched to a gene: 5. The germline CDR1 and CDR2 sequences are MDHEN and SYDVKM.

The chain recombines TRBV6-1 with TRBJ2-1; 11 nucleotides agree with TRBD1. Unmatched junction bases numbered 7, after V lost 4 bases and J lost 8 bases. Germline lookup yields CDR1 MNHNS and CDR2 SASEGT. The CDR3 has 15 residues. The CDR3: CASSASGQGADEQFF. The CDR3 DNA sequence: TGTGCCAGCAGTGCGTCCGGACAGGGGGCCGATGAGCAGTTCTTC.

The J gene is TRBJ2-1, the V gene TRBV7-9; 9 bases fit TRBD2. From germline, CDR1 is SEHNR and CDR2 FQNEAQ (reference sequence). Trimming cost V 3 bases and J 4 bases; bases outside gene matches: 1. The CDR3 sequence is 14 residues long. For the CDR3, the DNA is TGTGCCAGCAGCTTGGCGGGAGGGTACAATGAGCAGTTCTTC. It encodes CASSLAGGYNEQFF.

J is TRBJ1-2 and V is TRBV4-1, with D unresolved. The CDR3 covers 14 residues. Germline V gene sequence: CDR1 MGHRA, CDR2 YSYEKL. V dropped 1 base and J dropped 9 bases, with 15 bases sitting between them. The CDR3 is CASSQVGEHGSYTF. The CDR3 coding sequence is TGCGCCAGCAGCCAAGTCGGGGAACACGGGAGCTACACCTTC.

This clone has a single count. The rearrangement joins TRBV2 to TRBJ1-2, with a weak D call TRBD1 (5 bases). Germline loops: CDR1 SNHLY, CDR2 FYNNEI. The ends were cut back, 1 base at V and 5 bases at J, with 8 bases in the middle. The CDR3 runs 13 residues. CDR3 sequence reads: CASSEDRKYGYTF. The CDR3 DNA is TGTGCCAGCAGTGAAGACAGGAAATATGGCTACACCTTC.

The chain employs TRBV30 and TRBJ1-3, with TRBD1 matching over 7 bases. Germline V gene sequence: CDR1 GTSNPN, CDR2 SVGIG (reference sequence). There are 14 residues in the CDR3. The junction had 4 bases not matched to a gene; V was cut back by 3 bases and J by 2 bases. DNA for the CDR3: TGTGCCTGGAGACCGACAGGGACTGGAAACACCATATATTTT. Protein product: CAWRPTGTGNTIYF. Using reference TRBV30 and TRBJ1-3 for the parts outside the CDR3, the full variable domain is SQTIHQWPATLVQPVGSPLSLECTVEGTSNPNLYWYRQAAGRGLQLLFYSVGIGQISSEVPQNLSASRPQDRQFILSSKKLLLSDSGFYLCAWRPTGTGNTIYFGEGSWLTVV.

V gene TRBV28 combines with J gene TRBJ1-6; D gene uncertain. The germline CDR1 and CDR2 sequences are MDHEN and SYDVKM. This CDR3 has 16 amino acids. V lost 8 bases to trimming and J lost 0 bases, with 14 bases between them. The CDR3 nucleotides read TGTGCCAGCCGCCCGCGAGGGAGCTCCTATAATTCACCCCTCCACTTT. Residues: CASRPRGSSYNSPLHF.

In its sample, this clone was seen a few times. V is TRBV29-1 and J is TRBJ2-3; TRBD1 agrees at 7 bases. Looked up from germline, CDR1 is SQVTM and CDR2 is ANQGSEA. The CDR3 has 11 residues. The trim removed 7 bases at V and 5 bases at J, leaving 3 bases unmatched. The CDR3 nucleotides read TGCAGCGCGAGACAGGGAGATACGCAGTATTTT. Its protein product is CSARQGDTQYF.

J is TRBJ1-5 and V is TRBV28, with TRBD1 identical over 7 bases. Per germline, CDR1 MDHEN and CDR2 SYDVKM. The CDR3 consists of 15 residues. The junction had 9 bases not matched to a gene; V was cut back by 8 bases and J by 2 bases. The CDR3 spells CASFPTGIGNQPQHF. The CDR3 DNA is TGTGCCAGCTTCCCGACAGGGATCGGCAATCAGCCCCAGCATTTT.

J is TRBJ2-3 and V is TRBV30; D is unclear. The CDR3 has 10 residues. CDR1 is GTSNPN, CDR2 SVGIG, per germline (reference sequence). The V end was cut by 6 bases, the J end by 5 bases, with 6 bases between. This CDR3 is CACLRDTQYF. The CDR3 DNA reads as TGTGCCTGCCTACGAGATACGCAGTATTTT.

The V and J genes are TRBV7-9 and TRBJ2-1; TRBD2 matches 7 bases. Germline V CDR1 and CDR2: SEHNR, FQNEAQ (reference sequence). V lost 5 bases to trimming and J lost 9 bases; unmatched junction nucleotides: 16. CDR3 length: 16 residues. The DNA of the CDR3 is TGTGCCAGCAGCCGGGCGGGGGTGGGGCCTAGGGGTGAGCAGTTCTTC. Translation gives CASSRAGVGPRGEQFF.

This chain joins TRBV7-3 and TRBJ2-3; 10 bases agree with TRBD2. The V gene end was trimmed by 1 base and the J gene end by 8 bases; junction bases not matched to a gene: 3. Germline V gene sequence: CDR1 SGHTA, CDR2 FQGTGA. The CDR3 runs 14 residues. CDR3 in DNA: TGTGCCAGCAGCTTAAAGCGGGGGGGTACTACGCAGTATTTT. This codes for CASSLKRGGTTQYF.

This sequence joins TRBV18 and TRBJ1-3; D might be TRBD1 (6 bases). The V gene's germline CDR1 is KGHSH and CDR2 LQKENI. Trimming removed 2 bases from V and 0 bases from J, with 14 bases in between. This CDR3 is built from 17 residues. The CDR3, as DNA: TGTGCCAGCTCACCATGGGGGCAATGGGGCTCTGGAAACACCATATATTTT. Residues: CASSPWGQWGSGNTIYF. Together with reference TRBV18 and TRBJ1-3, the CDR3 gives the full variable domain: NAGVMQNPRHLVRRRGQEARLRCSPMKGHSHVYWYRQLPEEGLKFMVYLQKENIIDESGMPKERFSAEFPKEGPSILRIQQVVRGDSAAYFCASSPWGQWGSGNTIYFGEGSWLTVV.